This TCR beta chain derives from a study of T cells after yellow fever vaccination. This clonotype came up a few times. Its antigen remains unidentified. Notes on the study in general: CD4 and CD8 compartments shared a small share of clonotypes, likely from convergent recombination. The study re-detected most primary-vaccination clones after the booster (about 96% CD4, roughly 91% CD8). Although the secondary response was weaker, it peaked faster, at day 5 versus 15.

V shed 1 base and J shed 0 bases, with 10 bases lying between them. The CDR3 covers 15 residues. CDR1 and CDR2 from the germline V gene are LGHDT and YNNKEL (reference sequence). UMIs and a universal primer site were added when TCR cDNA was made by 5'RACE template switching. TCRdb analysed the 5' RACE reads with MiXCR anew, one entry per CDR3 protein. Of 400,000 to 650,000 distinct CDR3 sequences listed, roughly 22% were seen once; the top ten hold about 17%. The rearrangement uses TRBV3-1 and TRBJ2-7; D is unresolved. The clonotype comes from a man aged 18-30 years who received the YFV17D yellow fever vaccine. The material was PBMCs, obtained roughly 23 days after the first yellow fever vaccination. CDR3 in amino acids: CASSQVYAFSYEQYF. The CDR3 DNA follows: TGTGCCAGCAGCCAAGTGTACGCTTTCTCCTACGAGCAGTACTTC.